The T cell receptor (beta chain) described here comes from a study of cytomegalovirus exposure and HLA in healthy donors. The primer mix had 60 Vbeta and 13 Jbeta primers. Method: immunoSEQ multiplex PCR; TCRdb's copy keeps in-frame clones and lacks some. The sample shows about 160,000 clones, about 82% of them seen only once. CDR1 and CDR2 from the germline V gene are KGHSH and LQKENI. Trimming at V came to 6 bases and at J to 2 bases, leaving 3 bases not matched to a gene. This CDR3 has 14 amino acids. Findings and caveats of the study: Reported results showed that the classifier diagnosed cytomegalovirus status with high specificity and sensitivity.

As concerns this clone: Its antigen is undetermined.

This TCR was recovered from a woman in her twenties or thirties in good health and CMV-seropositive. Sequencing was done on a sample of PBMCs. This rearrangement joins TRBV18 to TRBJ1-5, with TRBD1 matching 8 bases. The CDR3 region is CASSSQGGNQPQHF. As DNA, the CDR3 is TGTGCCAGCTCGTCACAGGGGGGCAATCAGCCCCAGCATTTT.